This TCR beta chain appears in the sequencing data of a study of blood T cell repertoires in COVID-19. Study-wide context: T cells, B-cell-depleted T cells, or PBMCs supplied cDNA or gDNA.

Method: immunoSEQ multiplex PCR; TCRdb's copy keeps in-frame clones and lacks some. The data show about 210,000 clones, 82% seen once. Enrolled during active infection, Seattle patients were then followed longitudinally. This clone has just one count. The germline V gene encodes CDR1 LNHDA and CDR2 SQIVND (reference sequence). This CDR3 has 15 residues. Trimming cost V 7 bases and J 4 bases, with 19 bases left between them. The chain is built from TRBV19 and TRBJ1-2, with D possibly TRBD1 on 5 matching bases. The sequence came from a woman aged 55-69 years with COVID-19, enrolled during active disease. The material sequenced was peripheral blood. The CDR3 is CASIGDSSGVYGYTF. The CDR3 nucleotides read TGTGCCAGTATTGGTGACAGCTCGGGAGTCTATGGCTACACCTTC.